A selection of T cell receptor beta chains follows, all from one sample in a study of T cell repertoires in cytomegalovirus infection. TCRdb recomputed calls from the reads with MiXCR, one row per CDR3 protein. In the table there are about 150,000 distinct CDR3 sequences, around 22% of which are singletons. The sample comprised PBMCs. These TCRs come from a human donor in good health (CMV status not recorded). Some clones in this sample may be carry-over from other donors' samples. CDR3s include the opening cysteine and the closing phenylalanine or tryptophan. D genes are given only for firm matches.

d_call	v_call	j_call	cdr3_aa
NA	TRBV11-2	TRBJ2-5	CASSSGPLQETQYF
NA	TRBV20-1	TRBJ2-3	CSAGPDTQYF
NA	TRBV28	TRBJ2-6	CASSFRQHSGANVLTF
NA	TRBV2	TRBJ1-4	CASSEGVGGNEKLFF
NA	TRBV11-2	TRBJ2-7	CASIHETGGAAYEQYF
NA	TRBV7-9	TRBJ1-5	CASSLGGGQPQHF
TRBD2	TRBV7-6	TRBJ2-1	CASSPIAGVDYNEQFF
NA	TRBV12-3/TRBV12-4	TRBJ2-1	CASQVPGQSFNEQFF
TRBD1	TRBV3-1	TRBJ1-2	CASSRDSYYGYTF
NA	TRBV6-5	TRBJ2-7	CASREGPNEQYF
TRBD1	TRBV5-4	TRBJ2-2	CASSRRDRGPATGELFF
TRBD1	TRBV28	TRBJ1-2	CASSSPTGASYGYTF
TRBD1	TRBV28	TRBJ2-2	CASSLFGTGLMGELFF
NA	TRBV6-5	TRBJ2-1	CASSSGAEQFF
NA	TRBV29-1	TRBJ1-2	CSVVEVNYGYTF
NA	TRBV12-3/TRBV12-4	TRBJ1-5	CASSYGAAQGGNQPQHF
TRBD2	TRBV12-5	TRBJ2-1	CASGLVVAGEVEQFF
TRBD1	TRBV7-8	TRBJ1-6	CASSLGNRGIGSPLHF
TRBD2	TRBV7-7	TRBJ2-5	CASSAGTSGVETQYF
NA	TRBV29-1	TRBJ1-2	CSGTGTPKGGYTF
NA	TRBV6-5	TRBJ1-1	CASSPGVSTEAFF
NA	TRBV7-2	TRBJ2-7	CASSPEGLSYEQYF
NA	TRBV15	TRBJ2-2	CATSRDRASAPNTGELFF
NA	TRBV7-4	TRBJ1-1	CASSLGPRGNTEAFF
TRBD2	TRBV19	TRBJ2-1	CASSIVGLAGEGNEQFF
NA	TRBV7-9	TRBJ2-2	CASSLALASGELFF
NA	TRBV12-3/TRBV12-4	TRBJ1-2	CASSLRSGDGYTF
NA	TRBV11-1	TRBJ2-2	CASSLDETGELFF
NA	TRBV2	TRBJ2-2	CASSDFTGRNTGELFF
NA	TRBV11-3	TRBJ2-1	CASSPGVLTNEQFF
NA	TRBV28	TRBJ2-3	CASSLWLASGTDTQYF
NA	TRBV7-2	TRBJ1-6	CASSLSPQRFPNNSPLHF
NA	TRBV20-1	TRBJ2-7	CSARGSLAEQYF
TRBD1	TRBV20-1	TRBJ2-7	CSAQGTEITYEQYF
NA	TRBV29-1	TRBJ1-5	CSVDQGPNQPQHF
NA	TRBV6-5	TRBJ1-2	CASISPGRGEGYTF
NA	TRBV20-1	TRBJ1-5	CSASGGSNQPQHF
NA	TRBV4-1	TRBJ2-6	CASSQVGTGANVLTF
NA	TRBV7-6	TRBJ1-3	CASSYSMRANSGNTIYF
NA	TRBV7-2	TRBJ2-6	CASGVAQGGRGANVLTF
NA	TRBV19	TRBJ1-1	CASSIEGSSGADNTEAFF
TRBD1	TRBV7-2	TRBJ1-1	CASSLGQGNTEAFF
NA	TRBV27	TRBJ1-2	CASSSEAGNYGYTF
NA	TRBV4-1	TRBJ2-7	CASSQDFRAGYEQYF
NA	TRBV28	TRBJ1-5	CASSLSGTANQPQHF
NA	TRBV28	TRBJ1-1	CASGGLGAFF